This T cell receptor beta chain was captured by sequencing in a study of glioma-infiltrating T cells after dendritic cell vaccination. Time point: after dendritic cell vaccination, including at tumor progression/relapse. The method was immunoSEQ multiplex PCR; TCRdb's version includes in-frame clones alone and lacks a portion of them. The repertoire holds tens of thousands of clones, with around 87% as singletons. The sequence came from a human donor with glioblastoma. Material: blood, obtained after dendritic cell vaccination.

The CDR3 region is CASTPGQGAYGYTF. The CDR3 nucleotides are TGTGCCAGCACCCCAGGCCAGGGGGCTTATGGCTACACCTTC. J is TRBJ1-2 and V is TRBV27, with 8 bases that match TRBD1. V lost 7 bases to trimming and J lost 5 bases; unmatched junction nucleotides: 9. The CDR3 sequence is 14 residues long. Germline-derived CDR1 and CDR2 are MNHEY and SMNVEV (reference sequence).